This T cell receptor beta chain appears in the sequencing data of a study of blood T cell repertoires in COVID-19. Study context: Acute and convalescent COVID-19 specimens originated in the United States, Italy and Spain. Nucleic acid was either cDNA or gDNA, and it came from T cells, B-cell-depleted T cells, or PBMCs.

Germline-derived CDR1 and CDR2 are SGHTA and FQGNSA. This CDR3 contains 17 residues. A word on this clone: At one end, the junction sequence differs from germline, possibly due to a read error.

Clones were read by immunoSEQ multiplex PCR, and TCRdb kept only the in-frame ones, dropping some. This table has approximately 100,000 clones, around three quarters appearing once. This receptor was taken from a human donor in a cohort sampled during active or convalescent COVID-19. Input material: peripheral blood. The chain is built from TRBV7-2 and TRBJ2-2, with TRBD2 matching over 14 bases. The CDR3 region is CASTLHRGTSGRGELFF. The CDR3 DNA reads as TGTGCCAGCACCTTACACCGAGGGACTAGCGGGAGAGGGGAGCTGTTTTTT. The full variable domain, its missing parts supplied by reference TRBV7-2 and TRBJ2-2, is GAGVSQSPSNKVTEKGKDVELRCDPISGHTALYWYRQSLGQGLEFLIYFQGNSAPDKSGLPSDRFSAERTGGSVSTLTIQRTQQEDSAVYLCASTLHRGTSGRGELFFGEGSRLTVL.